These 7 T cell receptor beta chains were all obtained from the same sample, sequenced in a study of blood T cell repertoires in COVID-19. Using immunoSEQ multiplex PCR, the repertoire was profiled, and TCRdb retains in-frame clones only, with some absent. The repertoire holds about 87,000 clones, with around 84% as singletons. Sequencing was done on a sample of peripheral blood. These receptors originate from a man aged 35 to 55 with acute or convalescent COVID-19.

V is TRBV6-1 and J is TRBJ2-7; TRBD2 matches at 7 bases. From germline, CDR1 is MNHNS and CDR2 SASEGT. The CDR3 length is 13 residues. V trimming: 7 bases; J trimming: 5 bases; junction bases outside the gene matches: 8. CDR3 sequence reads: CASTPSGRHEQYF. For the CDR3, the DNA is TGTGCCAGCACCCCTAGCGGACGTCACGAGCAGTACTTC.

CDR3 sequence reads: CARSPQPGQESYEQYF. As DNA, the CDR3 is TGTGCCAGAAGCCCCCAACCGGGACAGGAGAGCTACGAGCAGTACTTC. The chain recombines TRBV7-5 with TRBJ2-7; the D call TRBD1 from the table was never checked on the DNA. TRBV7-5 is listed as a pseudogene. CDR3 length: 16 amino acids.

The chain carries TRBV11-3 and TRBJ2-5; tentatively, D is TRBD2 (6 bases). CDR1 and CDR2 from the germline V gene are SGHNT and YENEEA. The length of the CDR3 is 14 residues. Trimming cost V 3 bases and J 3 bases, with 11 bases left between them. The CDR3 reads CASSLGDSKETQYF. The DNA of the CDR3 is TGTGCCAGCAGCTTGGGGGACTCCAAAGAGACCCAGTACTTC.

This chain joins TRBV21-1 and TRBJ1-4; TRBD1 is the table's D call, not checked against the DNA. TRBV21-1 has pseudogene status. The CDR3 has 17 residues. As DNA, the CDR3 is TGTGCCAGCAGCTCAAAGGGTCGACAGAGAACTAATGAAAAACTGTTTTTT. Translation gives CASSSKGRQRTNEKLFF.

V and J are TRBV5-1 and TRBJ2-1, with 8 bases lining up with TRBD2. Germline V gene sequence: CDR1 SGHRS, CDR2 YFSETQ. The trim removed 3 bases at V and 4 bases at J, leaving 9 bases unmatched. CDR3 size: 16 residues. CDR3 in amino acids: CASSWAGTRAYNEQFF. CDR3 DNA sequence: TGCGCCAGCAGCTGGGCCGGGACTAGGGCTTACAATGAGCAGTTCTTC.

The genes are TRBV18 and TRBJ1-6; D remains unclear. The CDR3 spans 16 residues. In germline, CDR1 is KGHSH, CDR2 LQKENI. The ends were cut back, 3 bases at V and 5 bases at J, with 14 bases in the middle. This CDR3 reads CASSPGRGEDNSPLHF. In nucleotides, the CDR3 is TGTGCCAGCTCACCCGGCCGGGGTGAAGATAATTCACCCCTCCACTTT.

This chain uses TRBV30 with TRBJ1-1; 9 nucleotides align to TRBD1. The CDR3 runs to 14 residues. J was trimmed by 3 bases and V by 4 bases; bases with no gene match: 6. Germline V lookup: CDR1 GTSNPN, CDR2 SVGIG (reference sequence). For the CDR3, the DNA is TGTGCCTGGAATCCGGGACAGGGATACACTGAAGCTTTCTTT. Translation gives CAWNPGQGYTEAFF. The variable domain in full, with the rest retrieved from reference TRBV30 and TRBJ1-1, is SQTIHQWPATLVQPVGSPLSLECTVEGTSNPNLYWYRQAAGRGLQLLFYSVGIGQISSEVPQNLSASRPQDRQFILSSKKLLLSDSGFYLCAWNPGQGYTEAFFGQGTRLTVV.